This TCR beta chain was obtained from a study of T cells in Graves' hyperthyroidism and ophthalmopathy. Background on the study: Blood from the periphery was taken at initial diagnosis, before any treatment.

Study results and limitations: Most clonotypes expanded in thyroid above 0.001 were likewise present in blood.

Lactation, pregnancy, other autoimmune disease or uncontrolled infection excluded patients. Orbital computed tomography, thyroid ultrasound, serum thyroxine and TRAb, and clinical symptoms together informed the diagnoses. For this clonotype: Its target is unknown.

This CDR3 has 14 residues. Trimming took 7 bases from V and 5 from J, leaving 18 bases between them. Germline V gene sequence: CDR1 SQVTM, CDR2 ANQGSEA. From RNA transcripts, TCR beta CDR3 regions were amplified. A set of HTBI primers served as the primers for a first-round RT-PCR of the TCR CDR3. One entry per CDR3 protein, called by TCRdb with MiXCR from the multiplex PCR reads. The table lists about 420,000 distinct CDR3 sequences, 15% to 19% of them singletons. This chain uses TRBV29-1 with TRBJ2-1; possibly TRBD1 or TRBD2 for D (5 bases each). Sequencing input: blood. This TCR was sampled from a woman under 30 with Graves' hyperthyroidism. CDR3 region: CSAPGRMQHNEQFF. The CDR3 DNA reads as TGCAGCGCTCCGGGGCGGATGCAACACAATGAGCAGTTCTTC.